Shown below are 22 T cell receptor beta chains from a single sample sequenced in a study of T cell changes during pregnancy in multiple sclerosis. Clones were sequenced by immunoSEQ multiplex PCR, and TCRdb holds only the in-frame ones, with some missing. The data contain roughly 46,000 clones, almost 95% of them seen just once; the ten biggest clones take up around 4.2%. Sequences were derived from CD8+ T cells from peripheral blood mononuclear cells, sampled in the first trimester of pregnancy. These receptors were collected from a female donor with multiple sclerosis, enrolled in a pregnancy study.

The gene calls are TRBV9 and TRBJ2-3; D call uncertain. Trimming removed 0 bases at V and 4 bases at J, with 6 bases between. The CDR3 is made up of 13 amino acids. CDR1 and CDR2 (germline): SGDLS, YYNGEE. The CDR3 here is CASSVAPPDTQYF. The CDR3 nucleotides read TGTGCCAGCAGCGTAGCCCCTCCAGATACGCAGTATTTT.

The chain employs TRBV6-1 and TRBJ1-5, with 7 bases lining up with TRBD1. The CDR3 is made up of 14 amino acids. Germline V gene sequence: CDR1 MNHNS, CDR2 SASEGT. J lost 4 bases, V lost 4 bases, and 4 bases had no gene match. The CDR3 region has the DNA TGTGCCAGCAGTGTAGGGACAGAGAATCAGCCCCAGCATTTT. It is translated as CASSVGTENQPQHF.

The chain combines TRBV7-9 with TRBJ2-7; tentatively, D is TRBD1 (6 bases). The germline V gene encodes CDR1 SEHNR and CDR2 FQNEAQ (reference sequence). V was clipped by 5 bases and J by 3 bases, with 11 bases between them. The CDR3 spans 13 residues. DNA for the CDR3: TGTGCCAGCAGCCCCGGACAGATCTACGAGCAGTACTTC. It is translated as CASSPGQIYEQYF.

The chain carries TRBV4-3 and TRBJ2-7; TRBD1 matches 7 bases. J was trimmed by 7 bases and V by 1 base; bases with no gene match: 4. This CDR3 spans 13 amino acids. Per germline, CDR1 LGHNA and CDR2 YSLEER. The CDR3 is CASSQVSDREQYF. The CDR3 DNA reads as TGCGCCAGCAGCCAAGTATCGGACAGGGAGCAGTACTTC.

The chain has TRBV4-1 and TRBJ1-2, with 8 nucleotides matching TRBD1. Germline assignment: CDR1 MGHRA and CDR2 YSYEKL. J was trimmed by 8 bases and V by 0 bases; bases with no gene match: 11. The CDR3 is 16 residues long. This CDR3 is CASSQDYGTGGGGYTF. CDR3 nucleotides: TGCGCCAGCAGCCAAGATTATGGGACAGGAGGGGGAGGCTACACCTTC.

This clone turned up a few times. The CDR3 DNA follows: TGTGCCAGCAGCCCTGGACTAGCGGGAGCAGATACGCAGTATTTT. Translation: CASSPGLAGADTQYF. This chain links TRBV11-2 with TRBJ2-3; 13 bases fit TRBD2. With V trimmed by 5 bases and J by 4 bases, 3 bases remained unmatched. The CDR3 is made up of 15 amino acids. Germline-derived CDR1 and CDR2 are SGHAT and FQNNGV.

The genes are TRBV27 and TRBJ2-2; 9 bases fit TRBD2. The CDR3 is 18 residues long. Germline values: CDR1 MNHEY, CDR2 SMNVEV (reference sequence). V was pared by 2 bases and J by 1 base, with 8 bases of the junction left unmatched. The CDR3 loop reads CASSLTPGLAVNTGELFF. The CDR3 region has the DNA TGTGCCAGCAGTTTAACCCCGGGACTAGCTGTGAACACCGGGGAGCTGTTTTTT.

This clone was recorded only once. The chain joins TRBV29-1 to TRBJ2-5, with D tentatively TRBD2 (6 bases). This CDR3 contains 14 residues. Trimming took off 4 bases at V and 4 bases at J, with 16 bases between the two ends. Germline CDR1 and CDR2: SQVTM and ANQGSEA. For the CDR3, the DNA is TGCAGCGTTGGCCCGGGGGTCGGGGGAGAGACCCAGTACTTC. It is translated as CSVGPGVGGETQYF.

This clone has a single count. This chain uses TRBV28 with TRBJ2-7; 7 bases agree with TRBD1. CDR1 and CDR2 from the germline V gene are MDHEN and SYDVKM. This CDR3 has 15 residues. Germline trimming cut 4 bases from V and 1 base from J; bases unmatched to any gene: 7. This chain's CDR3 is CASSSPRQGSYEQYF. CDR3 DNA sequence: TGTGCCAGCAGTTCACCACGACAGGGTTCCTACGAGCAGTACTTC.

V gene TRBV27 combines with J gene TRBJ2-3; 7 bases fit TRBD2. The CDR3 totals 17 residues. Germline CDR1 and CDR2: MNHEY and SMNVEV (reference sequence). Trimming cost V 3 bases and J 0 bases; bases outside gene matches: 9. CDR3 sequence: CASSFYGGRGSTDTQYF. The CDR3 bases are TGTGCCAGCAGTTTTTACGGGGGGAGGGGTAGCACAGATACGCAGTATTTT.

The chain joins TRBV23-1 to TRBJ1-2; perhaps TRBD1 as D (5 bases). TRBV23-1 falls under the ORF class, with uncertain function. CDR3 size: 12 residues. The ends were cut back, 4 bases at V and 5 bases at J, with 8 bases in the middle. CDR3 protein: CASSPRQYGYTF. The CDR3 coding sequence is TGCGCCAGCAGTCCCCGACAGTATGGCTACACCTTC.

CDR3 nucleotides: TGCGCCAGCAGCCCAGCGGGTCCTTCCTACAATGAGCAGTTCTTC. This codes for CASSPAGPSYNEQFF. The chain couples TRBV5-1 to TRBJ2-1; D is possibly TRBD2 (6 bases). Trimming took 4 bases from V and 1 from J, leaving 12 bases between them. CDR3 length: 15 amino acids. The V gene's germline CDR1 is SGHRS and CDR2 YFSETQ.

The gene calls are TRBV19 and TRBJ2-7; 7 bases match TRBD2. V was clipped by 2 bases and J by 6 bases; unmatched bases: 7. Germline lookup yields CDR1 LNHDA and CDR2 SQIVND (reference sequence). The CDR3 spans 14 residues. CDR3 region: CASSITGGSPEQYF. The CDR3 region has the DNA TGTGCCAGTAGTATAACGGGAGGAAGCCCCGAGCAGTACTTC.

This clone was observed a single time. The CDR3 protein is CASSLEAGRGSVQETQYF. The CDR3 region has the DNA TGTGCCAGCAGTCTAGAAGCGGGACGAGGTAGCGTACAAGAGACCCAGTACTTC. The V and J genes are TRBV14 and TRBJ2-5, with 7 positions matching TRBD2. V was pared by 6 bases and J by 2 bases, with 18 bases of the junction left unmatched. The germline CDR1 and CDR2 sequences are SGHDN and FVKESK. The CDR3 contains 18 residues.

The rearrangement uses TRBV15 and TRBJ2-1; 7 positions agree with TRBD1. CDR3 length equals 17 residues. The junction had 12 bases not matched to a gene; V was cut back by 5 bases and J by 2 bases. Germline CDR1 and CDR2: LNHNV and YYDKDF (reference sequence). CDR3 loop: CATSSHGEGAAYNEQFF. The CDR3 nucleotides read TGTGCCACCAGCTCTCACGGCGAGGGGGCAGCCTACAATGAGCAGTTCTTC.

The chain couples TRBV7-2 to TRBJ2-7; no reliable D call. This CDR3 contains 14 residues. CDR1 SGHTA and CDR2 FQGNSA come from the germline V gene. Trimming removed 4 bases at V and 2 bases at J, with 12 bases between. The chain's CDR3 is CASSSPGAAYEQYF. The CDR3, as DNA: TGTGCCAGCAGCTCCCCCGGCGCGGCCTACGAGCAGTACTTC.

V and J are TRBV9 and TRBJ1-2; 8 positions agree with TRBD1. The germline V gene encodes CDR1 SGDLS and CDR2 YYNGEE. The J segment lost 8 bases and the V segment lost 3 bases, leaving 12 bases of the junction unmatched. CDR3 length: 15 residues. CDR3 bases: TGTGCCAGCAGCGCACTGACAGGGGAAATCGGAGGCTACACCTTC. Protein: CASSALTGEIGGYTF.

The rearrangement uses TRBV2 and TRBJ1-2; the match to TRBD1 covers 7 bases. With V trimmed by 6 bases and J by 4 bases, 20 bases remained unmatched. The CDR3 covers 18 residues. Germline CDR1 is SNHLY and CDR2 is FYNNEI. The chain's CDR3 is CASRDSSSGQVGIYGYTF. The CDR3 coding sequence is TGTGCCAGCAGAGACAGCTCCTCAGGACAGGTCGGGATCTATGGCTACACCTTC.

The chain joins TRBV15 to TRBJ1-5; tentative D call: TRBD1 (5 bases). There are 12 residues in the CDR3. The V and J ends lost 5 bases and 7 bases respectively, with 9 bases between them. Germline V CDR1 and CDR2: LNHNV, YYDKDF (reference sequence). The CDR3 region is CATSGGGQPQHF. The CDR3 DNA reads as TGTGCCACCAGCGGGGGAGGACAGCCCCAGCATTTT.

This rearrangement joins TRBV2 to TRBJ2-7; TRBD1 agrees at 8 bases. The CDR3 runs to 14 residues. The germline V gene has CDR1 SNHLY and CDR2 FYNNEI. J gave up 1 base and V 6 bases, and 5 bases lay outside the gene matches. The CDR3 region is CASSGTGRSYEQYF. The DNA for the CDR3 is TGTGCCAGCAGCGGGACAGGAAGATCCTACGAGCAGTACTTC.

This clone was seen a few times. V gene TRBV4-2 combines with J gene TRBJ2-3, with 11 bases lining up with TRBD2. The CDR3 consists of 16 residues. With V trimmed by 1 base and J by 6 bases, 6 bases remained unmatched. Germline V lookup: CDR1 LGHNA, CDR2 YNFKEQ. CDR3 DNA sequence: TGTGCCAGCAGCCAAGTGTTTAGCGGGGGGGCCGATACGCAGTATTTT. Translated, it gives CASSQVFSGGADTQYF.

The V call is TRBV4-2, the J call TRBJ2-2, with D possibly TRBD1 on 5 matching bases. V lost 0 bases, J lost 3 bases, and 11 bases lay in between. The germline gives CDR1 LGHNA, CDR2 YNFKEQ. The CDR3 loop spans 16 amino acids. DNA of the CDR3: TGTGCCAGCAGCCAAGAGGAGACAGATTACACCGGGGAGCTGTTTTTT. It yields the protein CASSQEETDYTGELFF.